This entry lists 31 T cell receptor beta chains sequenced from one sample in a study of control samples from healthy donors and cancer patients. Sequenced by immunoSEQ multiplex PCR; TCRdb stores in-frame clones only, minus some. This sample has some 120,000 clones; approximately 90% occur once, and the top ten carry about 2.5%. Input material: blood. All receptors come from a woman between 70 and 85 years old in good health.

CDR3 sequence: CASSADRSNTEAFF. The CDR3 DNA is TGCGCCAGCAGCGCTGACAGGAGTAACACTGAAGCTTTCTTT. The chain couples TRBV5-1 to TRBJ1-1, with D possibly being TRBD1 (6 bases). The germline V gene encodes CDR1 SGHRS and CDR2 YFSETQ. V was pared by 4 bases and J by 2 bases, with 12 bases between. The CDR3 totals 14 residues.

V gene TRBV5-4 combines with J gene TRBJ2-3; 13 nucleotides match TRBD2. There are 16 residues in the CDR3. Trimming took 4 bases from V and 8 from J; bases not matched to a gene: 10. The germline V gene encodes CDR1 SGHNT and CDR2 YYREEE (reference sequence). The CDR3 coding sequence is TGTGCCAGCAGCCCAGGGACTAGCGGGGACGCAGGTACGCAGTATTTT. Residues: CASSPGTSGDAGTQYF.

V and J are TRBV6-5 and TRBJ2-4; D is perhaps TRBD2 (5 bases). The CDR3 spans 11 residues. The germline V gene has CDR1 MNHEY and CDR2 SVGAGI. V was shortened by 4 bases and J by 10 bases, with 8 bases between the two germline ends. The CDR3 region has the DNA TGTGCCAGCAGTTTCGGGATGATTCAGTACTTC. Translated: CASSFGMIQYF.

This clone turned up a few times. V and J are TRBV7-2 and TRBJ2-5; a possible D gene is TRBD2 (6 bases). Germline CDR1 and CDR2: SGHTA and FQGNSA. Trimming shortened V by 1 base and J by 4 bases, and 13 bases separated the two germline ends. There are 15 residues in the CDR3. DNA for the CDR3: TGTGCCAGCAGCTTAGTGGCGGGGCGCGGAGAGACCCAGTACTTC. Protein: CASSLVAGRGETQYF.

The chain links TRBV5-1 to TRBJ2-5, with D possibly TRBD2 on 5 matching bases. Germline CDR1 is SGHRS and CDR2 is YFSETQ. CDR3 size: 14 residues. Between the trimmed V and J ends, which lost 0 bases and 2 bases, there was a span of 8 bases. CDR3 bases: TGCGCCAGCAGCTTGGACACTAGACAAGAGACCCAGTACTTC. This gives the protein CASSLDTRQETQYF.

The V gene is TRBV7-8, the J gene TRBJ1-5; a possible D gene is TRBD1 (5 bases). Germline CDR1 is SGHVS and CDR2 is FQNEAQ. CDR3 length: 15 amino acids. V was cut by 0 bases and J by 6 bases, with 12 bases left in between. The CDR3: CASSLASGLGQPQHF. The CDR3 DNA reads TGTGCCAGCAGCTTAGCATCAGGGTTGGGTCAGCCCCAGCATTTT.

The CDR3 DNA reads TGTGCCAGCAGTTACCCTTCGCGGGGCTGGACGGAGACCCAGTACTTC. This codes for CASSYPSRGWTETQYF. The chain joins TRBV6-2 or TRBV6-3 to TRBJ2-5; D might be TRBD2 (6 bases). The CDR3 totals 16 residues. Looked up from germline, CDR1 is MNHEY and CDR2 is SVGEGT. V lost 2 bases and J lost 5, with 18 bases in between.

This clone was picked up one time. In nucleotides, the CDR3 is TGTGCCAGTAGTATGGGGGACAGATCTGGCCGACAATATCTGGGTTCTAATGAGCAGTTCTTC. Its translation: CASSMGDRSGRQYLGSNEQFF. The chain has TRBV19 and TRBJ2-1; TRBD1 matches 7 bases. This CDR3 spans 21 amino acids. Germline CDR1 and CDR2: LNHDA and SQIVND (reference sequence). Trimming removed 3 bases from V and 7 bases from J; junction bases left unmatched: 27. Drawing the rest from reference TRBV19 and TRBJ2-1, the complete variable domain is DGGITQSPKYLFRKEGQNVTLSCEQNLNHDAMYWYRQDPGQGLRLIYYSQIVNDFQKGDIAEGYSVSREKKESFPLTVTSAQKNPTAFYLCASSMGDRSGRQYLGSNEQFFGPGTRLTVL.

The V and J genes are TRBV5-1 and TRBJ1-6, with 7 nucleotides matching TRBD1. Looked up from germline, CDR1 is SGHRS and CDR2 is YFSETQ. The V segment lost 4 bases and the J segment 10 bases; nucleotides outside the gene matches: 8. The CDR3 sequence is 14 residues long. The CDR3 loop is CASSVGQLESPLHF. DNA for the CDR3: TGCGCCAGCAGCGTGGGACAGCTAGAATCACCCCTCCACTTT.

The chain carries TRBV15 and TRBJ1-1; no definite D call. With 2 bases removed from V and 1 base from J, the gap between germline ends came to 8 bases. The CDR3 totals 14 residues. Germline lookup yields CDR1 LNHNV and CDR2 YYDKDF (reference sequence). The CDR3 region is CATSRRGENTEAFF. DNA of the CDR3: TGTGCCACCAGCAGACGGGGAGAGAACACTGAAGCTTTCTTT.

In this sample, this clone turned up once. The V gene is TRBV7-9, the J gene TRBJ2-1; D gene uncertain. V lost 1 base to trimming and J lost 6 bases, with 1 base between them. This CDR3 region has 11 residues. The V gene's germline CDR1 is SEHNR and CDR2 FQNEAQ (reference sequence). The CDR3 DNA sequence: TGTGCCAGCAGCTTAGTCAATGAGCAGTTCTTC. Its protein product is CASSLVNEQFF.

This sequence joins TRBV3-1 (or the pseudogene TRBV3-2) and TRBJ2-2, with D unresolved. V was shortened by 4 bases and J by 1 base, with 7 bases between the two germline ends. CDR3 length equals 14 residues. CDR1 and CDR2 (germline): LGHDT, YNNKEL (reference sequence). The CDR3 spells CASSPFVNTGELFF. DNA for the CDR3: TGTGCCAGCAGCCCATTTGTGAACACCGGGGAGCTGTTTTTT.

The rearrangement joins TRBV6-1 to TRBJ2-3; 11 bases map to TRBD2. The CDR3 sequence is 15 residues long. Trimming took 3 bases from V and 5 from J; bases not matched to a gene: 4. Looked up from germline, CDR1 is MNHNS and CDR2 is SASEGT. CDR3 coding DNA: TGTGCCAGCAGTGAGGTTAGCGGGGGGGTAGATACGCAGTATTTT. This translates into CASSEVSGGVDTQYF.

The chain is built from TRBV18 and TRBJ1-4; no clear D gene. Germline assignment: CDR1 KGHSH and CDR2 LQKENI. V lost 3 bases to trimming and J lost 8 bases, with 10 bases between them. The CDR3 sequence is 13 residues long. The CDR3 region is CASSPEGQEKLFF. The DNA for the CDR3 is TGTGCCAGCTCACCGGAAGGGCAAGAAAAACTGTTTTTT.

The chain combines TRBV24-1 with TRBJ1-1; D uncertain. The germline V and J ends were trimmed by 6 bases and 5 bases, with 18 bases remaining between them. Germline V gene data show CDR1 as KGHDR and CDR2 as SFDVKD. The CDR3 loop spans 15 amino acids. The CDR3 DNA reads TGTGCCACCAGTTTCTGCTATCTTATGGAGACTGAAGCTTTCTTT. Protein: CATSFCYLMETEAFF.

The chain links TRBV6-6 to TRBJ1-2; 8 nucleotides line up with TRBD1. V lost 2 bases and J lost 8; bases outside the gene matches: 10. Germline V gene data show CDR1 as MNHNY and CDR2 as SVGAGI (reference sequence). The CDR3 contains 15 residues. The CDR3 nucleotides read TGTGCCAGCAGTTACACCTTTTCGACAGGGGACGGCTACACCTTC. This translates into CASSYTFSTGDGYTF.

The chain couples TRBV4-1 to TRBJ2-1; unclear D gene. CDR1 is MGHRA, CDR2 YSYEKL, per germline. V was pared by 1 base and J by 11 bases, with 18 bases between. This CDR3 region has 15 residues. CDR3 sequence reads: CASSQALLPTVKQFF. The CDR3 DNA is TGCGCCAGCAGCCAAGCGTTACTACCCACTGTGAAGCAGTTCTTC.

The chain has TRBV5-6 and TRBJ2-2; the D gene is possibly TRBD2 (5 bases). The length of the CDR3 is 16 residues. In germline, CDR1 is SGHDT, CDR2 YYEEEE. The ends were cut back, 3 bases at V and 3 bases at J, with 15 bases in the middle. The CDR3 spells CASSSVSGHYTGELFF. Written as DNA, the CDR3 is TGTGCCAGCAGCTCCGTGAGCGGTCACTACACCGGGGAGCTGTTTTTT.

The chain employs TRBV4-3 and TRBJ1-4; D remains ambiguous. The germline CDR1 and CDR2 sequences are LGHNA and YSLEER. The germline V and J ends were trimmed by 3 bases and 8 bases, with 19 bases remaining between them. This CDR3 comprises 16 residues. The CDR3 region is CASSQWEVGEGEKLFF. The CDR3 nucleotides are TGCGCCAGCAGCCAGTGGGAGGTGGGAGAGGGCGAAAAACTGTTTTTT.

Concerning this clone itself: Additional DNA sequences in this sample encode the identical CDR3. The CDR3 protein is CASSYSRRGYTF. The CDR3 bases are TGTGCCAGCAGTTACTCTCGGAGGGGCTACACCTTC. This chain links TRBV6-6 with TRBJ1-2; no definite D call. The germline V gene has CDR1 MNHNY and CDR2 SVGAGI (reference sequence). The CDR3 runs 12 residues. The V end was cut by 0 bases, the J end by 8 bases, with 7 bases between.

The chain joins TRBV9 to TRBJ2-5; 8 nucleotides align to TRBD2. Losses at the gene ends were 4 bases for V and 4 bases for J; bases not matched to a gene: 12. The CDR3 spans 16 residues. Looked up from germline, CDR1 is SGDLS and CDR2 is YYNGEE. In DNA form, the CDR3 reads TGTGCCAGCAGCCTTGCGGGAGCGGGGGTTTCAGAGACCCAGTACTTC. Translated, it gives CASSLAGAGVSETQYF.

The V gene is TRBV6-5, the J gene TRBJ1-5; 8 bases line up with TRBD1. Trimming at V came to 6 bases and at J to 4 bases, leaving 8 bases not matched to a gene. Looked up from germline, CDR1 is MNHEY and CDR2 is SVGAGI. There are 15 residues in the CDR3. The CDR3 region has the DNA TGTGCCAGCAGCTGGACAGGGAAGGCAAATCAGCCCCAGCATTTT. Translated, it gives CASSWTGKANQPQHF.

The genes are TRBV6-6 and TRBJ2-7; the match to TRBD1 covers 9 bases. The CDR3 spans 14 residues. Germline CDR1 MNHNY, CDR2 SVGAGI (reference sequence). The V gene end was trimmed by 2 bases and the J gene end by 6 bases; junction bases not matched to a gene: 5. CDR3 loop: CASSYRGQGGEQYF. In DNA, the CDR3 is TGTGCCAGCAGTTACAGGGGACAGGGTGGCGAGCAGTACTTC.

The chain has TRBV5-4 and TRBJ1-3; D gene ambiguous. The CDR3 has 16 residues. Deletions cut 0 bases from V and 4 bases from J, with 14 bases between. CDR1 is SGHNT and CDR2 is YYREEE in the germline V gene (reference sequence). The CDR3 DNA sequence: TGTGCCAGCAGCTTGGATCCCGGCCCCAGGGGAAACACCATATATTTT. It is translated as CASSLDPGPRGNTIYF.

This rearrangement joins TRBV2 to TRBJ1-1, with unresolved D. From germline, CDR1 is SNHLY and CDR2 FYNNEI. V was shortened by 2 bases and J by 5 bases, with 3 bases between the two germline ends. The CDR3 sequence is 11 residues long. The CDR3 spells CASSEFTEAFF. The DNA of the CDR3 is TGTGCCAGCAGTGAATTTACTGAAGCTTTCTTT.

The V and J genes are TRBV19 and TRBJ2-1; 15 nucleotides align to TRBD2. Germline CDR1 is LNHDA and CDR2 is SQIVND (reference sequence). With V trimmed by 7 bases and J by 7 bases, 8 bases remained unmatched. This CDR3 has 16 amino acids. CDR3 in DNA: TGTGCCAGTATCCCTGGACTAGCGGGGGGGCCGAATGAGCAGTTCTTC. Translation gives CASIPGLAGGPNEQFF.

The CDR3 is CATSKGQGTGELFF. The CDR3 DNA reads TGTGCCACCAGCAAGGGACAGGGCACCGGGGAGCTGTTTTTT. The V call is TRBV15, the J call TRBJ2-2; TRBD1 aligns across 9 bases. The CDR3 spans 14 residues. Germline V lookup: CDR1 LNHNV, CDR2 YYDKDF (reference sequence). With V trimmed by 4 bases and J by 4 bases, 1 base remained unmatched.

This sequence joins TRBV7-8 and TRBJ2-2; no definite D call. The germline gives CDR1 SGHVS, CDR2 FQNEAQ. The CDR3 runs to 16 residues. Trimming left V 1 base short and J 0 bases short, with 9 bases between. The CDR3 sequence is CASSLVGSANTGELFF. The DNA for the CDR3 is TGTGCCAGCAGCTTAGTGGGCAGCGCGAACACCGGGGAGCTGTTTTTT.

V is TRBV27 and J is TRBJ2-7; D gene unclear. Germline CDR1 reads MNHEY; CDR2 reads SMNVEV (reference sequence). CDR3 size: 13 residues. V was shortened by 0 bases and J by 4 bases, with 7 bases between the two germline ends. The chain's CDR3 is CASSLSGKYEQYF. CDR3 bases: TGTGCCAGCAGTTTATCGGGAAAATACGAGCAGTACTTC.

The rearrangement links TRBV5-1 to TRBJ2-3, with unresolved D. Trimming removed 0 bases from V and 2 bases from J, with 10 bases in between. Germline-derived CDR1 and CDR2 are SGHRS and YFSETQ. CDR3 length: 15 residues. This CDR3 reads CASSLGTDDTDTQYF. CDR3 nucleotides: TGCGCCAGCAGCTTGGGCACAGACGACACAGATACGCAGTATTTT.

This chain joins TRBV11-2 and TRBJ2-1; D ambiguous. The CDR3 covers 13 residues. Germline V gene data show CDR1 as SGHAT and CDR2 as FQNNGV. Trimming left V 5 bases short and J 3 bases short, with 8 bases between. The CDR3 region has the DNA TGTGCCAGCAGCCGAGAAGTCTACAATGAGCAGTTCTTC. The encoded protein is CASSREVYNEQFF.